This T cell receptor beta chain came from a study of cytomegalovirus exposure and HLA in healthy donors. Though probably carrying unrecorded immune exposures, donors were nominally healthy at sampling. 13 Jbeta primers and 60 Vbeta primers were used for the PCR. Here immunoSEQ multiplex PCR was the method, and the copy in TCRdb shows in-frame clones only, minus some. The sample has some 150,000 clones; 55% to 75% are singletons. Germline V gene lookup returns CDR1 SGHRS and CDR2 YFSETQ. There are 13 residues in the CDR3. V lost 4 bases and J 4 bases, leaving 11 bases between the germline ends. The sequencing sample was made of PBMCs. This sequence originates from a woman aged 55-75 years in good health and CMV-seropositive. This chain joins TRBV5-1 and TRBJ2-5; weak D call: TRBD2 (6 bases). As DNA, the CDR3 is TGCGCCAGCAGCGGGGACTTCGGAGAGACCCAGTACTTC. This translates into CASSGDFGETQYF. Filled out from reference TRBV5-1 and TRBJ2-5, the complete variable domain reads KAGVTQTPRYLIKTRGQQVTLSCSPISGHRSVSWYQQTPGQGLQFLFEYFSETQRNKGNFPGRFSGRQFSNSRSEMNVSTLELGDSALYLCASSGDFGETQYFGPGTRLLVL.